The rows below give T cell receptor beta chains drawn from one sample of a study of siplizumab effects on memory and regulatory T cells. The data were produced by immunoSEQ multiplex PCR, yet TCRdb's version contains in-frame clones alone and is incomplete. The table includes about 120,000 clones, 85% to 95% detected once. The material sequenced was non-Treg CD4+ T cells sorted from blood. The receptors come from a human donor in good health. Each CDR3 is given with its conserved first and last residue. The D gene is left open where the match is weak. The size field is filled for only some rows; it gives once, few, many or a size class.

NA,TRBV5-5,NA,TRBJ2-1,CASSLEGQTYNEQFF,TGTGCCAGCAGCTTGGAAGGACAGACCTACAATGAGCAGTTCTTC
NA,TRBV30,TRBD1,TRBJ2-2,CAWSVGQGTTGELFF,TGTGCCTGGAGTGTGGGACAGGGGACCACCGGGGAGCTGTTTTTT
NA,TRBV30,TRBD1,TRBJ2-6,CAWSTGAPNSGANVLTF,TGTGCCTGGAGTACAGGGGCGCCTAACTCTGGGGCCAACGTCCTGACTTTC
NA,TRBV7-9,NA,TRBJ2-7,CASSPGFYEQYF,TGTGCCAGCAGCCCCGGATTTTACGAGCAGTACTTC
NA,TRBV7-2,NA,TRBJ2-3,CASSLSISSTDTQYF,TGTGCCAGCAGCCTGTCTATTTCTAGCACAGATACGCAGTATTTT
NA,TRBV2,NA,TRBJ2-2,CASSESNRHAGELFF,TGTGCCAGCAGTGAGTCTAACCGACATGCCGGGGAGCTGTTTTTT
NA,TRBV29-1,TRBD2,TRBJ2-7,CSAPVQRGAAYEQYF,TGCAGCGCCCCCGTACAGCGGGGGGCAGCCTACGAGCAGTACTTC
NA,TRBV6-1,TRBD1,TRBJ2-1,CASTRDRAHNEQFF,TGTGCCAGCACCCGGGACAGGGCCCACAATGAGCAGTTCTTC
NA,TRBV10-1,NA,TRBJ1-4,CASSEFRDPTNEKLFF,TGCGCCAGCAGTGAGTTTAGGGATCCAACTAATGAAAAACTGTTTTTT
NA,TRBV25-1,NA,TRBJ2-3,CASSEFRQEGTDTQYF,TGTGCCAGCAGTGAATTCCGACAGGAAGGCACAGATACGCAGTATTTT
once,TRBV7-2,NA,TRBJ1-4,CASSRVNSLGEKLFF,TGTGCCAGCAGCCGGGTTAACAGCCTAGGAGAAAAACTGTTTTTT
NA,TRBV5-1,TRBD1,TRBJ2-1,CASSLGDSHNEQFF,TGCGCCAGCAGCTTGGGGGACAGCCACAATGAGCAGTTCTTC